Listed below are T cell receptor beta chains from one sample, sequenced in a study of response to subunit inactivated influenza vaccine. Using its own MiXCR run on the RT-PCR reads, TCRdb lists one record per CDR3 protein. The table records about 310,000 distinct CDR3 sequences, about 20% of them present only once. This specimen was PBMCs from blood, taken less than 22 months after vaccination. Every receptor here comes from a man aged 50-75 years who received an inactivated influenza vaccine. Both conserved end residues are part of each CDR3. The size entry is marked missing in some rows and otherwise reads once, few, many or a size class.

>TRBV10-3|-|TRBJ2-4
CAISDSIAKNIQYF
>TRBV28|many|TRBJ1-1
CATKSWAGGTEAFF
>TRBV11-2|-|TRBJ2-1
CASSVLSGGIYNEQFF
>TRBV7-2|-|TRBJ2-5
CASSRGNQETQYF
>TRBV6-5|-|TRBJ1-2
CASSYLAGVYGYTF
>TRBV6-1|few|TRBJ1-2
CASSELSGAYGYTF
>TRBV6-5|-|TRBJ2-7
CASSYTTGVAYEQYF
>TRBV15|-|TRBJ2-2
CATSGTSSNAGELFF
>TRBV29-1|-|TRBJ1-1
CSVGDVPYPAFF
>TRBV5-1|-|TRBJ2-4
CASSLGSSLGAKNIQYF
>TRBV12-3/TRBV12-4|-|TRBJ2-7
CASSLALGAPSYEQYF
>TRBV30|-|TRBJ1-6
CAWSYRGVFKNSPLHF
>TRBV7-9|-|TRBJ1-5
CASSLGGALGQPQHF
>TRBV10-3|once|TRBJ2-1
CAISGPESSYNEQFF
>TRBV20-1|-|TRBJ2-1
CSASLYGRHSYNEQFF
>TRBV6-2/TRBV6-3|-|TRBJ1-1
CASSYSGRGETEAFF
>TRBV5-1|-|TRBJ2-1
CASSGGLAGGNEQFF
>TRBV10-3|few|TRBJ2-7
CAISVGDWDEQYF
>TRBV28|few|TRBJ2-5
CASSPLGLEETQYF
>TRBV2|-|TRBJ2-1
CASTEDRGYNEQFF
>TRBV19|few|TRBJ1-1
CASSIGGAVEAFF
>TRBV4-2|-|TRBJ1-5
CASSQDWAENQPQHF
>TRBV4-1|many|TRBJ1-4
CASSQAGFNEKLFF
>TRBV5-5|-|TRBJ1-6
CASSGDLGPYNSPLHF
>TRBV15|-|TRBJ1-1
CATSRGGRAMNTEAFF
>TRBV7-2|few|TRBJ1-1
CASSFLFKGRTNTEAFF
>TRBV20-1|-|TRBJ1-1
CSARVGGQGDTEAFF
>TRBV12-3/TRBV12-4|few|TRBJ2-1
CASSLQEDNEQFF
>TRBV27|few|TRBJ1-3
CASSLAGPGNTIYF
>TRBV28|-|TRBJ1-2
CASSLLSEGGDYGYTF
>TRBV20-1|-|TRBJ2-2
CSALDLPAGELFF
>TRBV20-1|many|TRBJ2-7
CSASPGGTGSEQYF
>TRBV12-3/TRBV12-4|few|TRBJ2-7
CASSHSGTGVDSYEQYF
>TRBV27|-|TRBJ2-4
CASSLFGNGIQYF
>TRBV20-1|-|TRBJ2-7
CSAGDTYEQYF
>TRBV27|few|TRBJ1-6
CASSLGASPLHF
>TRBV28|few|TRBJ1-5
CASSFSGQGARSQPQHF
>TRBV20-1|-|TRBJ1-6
CSARDDSLSSYNSPLHF
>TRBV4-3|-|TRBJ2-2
CASSHWDTQGPYGELFF
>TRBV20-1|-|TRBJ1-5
CSVPSWDRGAYSNQPQHF
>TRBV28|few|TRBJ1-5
CASGYGTGSIQPQHF
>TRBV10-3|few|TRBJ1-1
CAISERSVGTNPNTEAFF
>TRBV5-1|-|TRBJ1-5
CASSWGPGAQPQHF
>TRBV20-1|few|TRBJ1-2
CSASRTGGEWGGYTF
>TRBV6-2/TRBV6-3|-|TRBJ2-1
CASSYAGTRYYNEQFF
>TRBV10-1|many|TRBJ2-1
CASSLTSSYNEQFF
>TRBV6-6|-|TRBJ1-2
CASSYRDQRF
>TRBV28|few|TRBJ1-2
CASSLNRYGYTF
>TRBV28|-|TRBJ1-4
CASSFSSADEKLFF
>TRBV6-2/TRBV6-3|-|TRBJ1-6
CASSYVGADSPLHF
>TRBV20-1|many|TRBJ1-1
CSAGDGGLNTEAFF
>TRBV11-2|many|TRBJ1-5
CASSRAGTGIEPQHF
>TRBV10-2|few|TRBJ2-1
CASTEGTSYNEQFF
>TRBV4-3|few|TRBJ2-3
CASSQSSWTSGVTDTQYF
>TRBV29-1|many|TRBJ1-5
CSVTQGFDQPQHF
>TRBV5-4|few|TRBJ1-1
CASSSGDSNMNTEAFF
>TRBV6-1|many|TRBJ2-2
CASRDLATGELFF
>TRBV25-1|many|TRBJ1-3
CASSEWRGRESSGNTIYF
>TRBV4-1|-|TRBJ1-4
CASSQGTGATNEKLFF